The text below deals with one T cell receptor (beta chain). Its matching antigen is unknown. Time point of the sample: week 35, safety follow-up. The investigators gave 300 ug of mutant IDH1 20-mer peptide in each vaccine dose, together with topical imiquimod. V was cut by 4 bases and J by 0 bases, with 10 bases left in between. The CDR3 has 14 amino acids. CDR1 and CDR2 (germline): SGHRS, YFSETQ. These data belong to a study of a mutant IDH1 vaccine in newly diagnosed glioma. On the study more broadly: Onset of vaccination occurred 4-6 weeks following radiotherapy alone, or with temozolomide cycles. Study findings and constraints: Pseudoprogression apparently tracked independently of changes in top peripheral T cell clonotypes.

Generated by immunoSEQ multiplex PCR, the TCRdb table keeps only in-frame clones and is missing some. This sample has around 50,000 clones, with 84% found just once. V and J are TRBV5-1 and TRBJ1-2, with D hard to call. This TCR derives from a woman between 18 and 29 years old with glioma. Sequences were derived from PBMCs, sampled from a glioma patient whose treatment included an IDH1 peptide vaccine. The CDR3 DNA sequence: TGCGCCAGCAGCCGCAACGGGGCTAACTATGGCTACACCTTC. Translating gives CASSRNGANYGYTF.